Shown below are 23 T cell receptor beta chains from a single sample sequenced in a study of T cell clonality in common variable immunodeficiency. Produced via immunoSEQ multiplex PCR; TCRdb's table is partial and in-frame only. The sample offers some 80,000 clones and no singletons, the top ten holding 0.75% to 1%. Sequenced input: peripheral blood mononuclear cells. The receptors here all came from a person aged 18 to 70 in good health.

This clone was recorded at least ten times. The read ends 3 residues before the CDR3 terminus; that terminus is restored from the germline J gene. The rearrangement joins TRBV6-2 or TRBV6-3 to TRBJ2-7; D ambiguous. Germline CDR1 is MNHEY and CDR2 is SVGEGT. V dropped 2 bases and J dropped 4 bases, with 12 bases sitting between them. CDR3 length: 14 amino acids. The covered CDR3 bases are TGTGCCAGCAGTTACGGGCGAGAGGAGTACGAG. It yields the protein CASSYGREEYE. The complete CDR3 reads CASSYGREEYEQYF.

This clone has at least ten counts. The read comes to an end 3 residues before the CDR3 does, leaving the germline J gene to fill in the end. V is TRBV7-2 and J is TRBJ2-3; D might be TRBD2 (5 bases). V shed 2 bases and J shed 4 bases, with 13 bases lying between them. This CDR3 region has 15 residues. The germline CDR1 and CDR2 sequences are SGHTA and FQGNSA. CDR3 bases read: TGTGCCAGCAGCTTAAGCGGTTCTATTCCAGATACG. Its protein product is CASSLSGSIPDT. The entire CDR3 sequence reads CASSLSGSIPDTQYF.

About this clone itself: The read stops 3 residues short of the end of the CDR3; the missing end is completed from the germline J gene. V usage is TRBV5-1 and J usage is TRBJ1-1, with 7 bases that match TRBD1. The CDR3 spans 14 residues. CDR1 is SGHRS, CDR2 YFSETQ, per germline. The part of the CDR3 DNA that was read is TGCGCCAGCAGCCAAGGACAGGATCAAGAGACA. As protein: CASSQGQDQET. The entire CDR3 reads CASSQGQDQETAFF.

In its sample, this clone was seen a few times. The read halts 3 residues ahead of the CDR3 end, with the missing end drawn from the germline J gene. The chain is built from TRBV20-1 and TRBJ2-1; D is possibly TRBD1 (6 bases). The CDR3 length is 16 residues. Germline CDR1 and CDR2: DFQATT and SNEGSKA (reference sequence). Trimming pared 4 bases from V and 3 bases from J, leaving 19 bases between. This CDR3 is CSATTTGTPLYNEQFF. The DNA read from the CDR3 is TGCAGTGCTACAACCACCGGGACACCGCTCTACAATGAG.

The table lists this clone with many counts. The read terminates 3 residues ahead of where the CDR3 ends, so the germline J gene completes it. The gene calls are TRBV6-1 and TRBJ2-7; TRBD1 matches 9 bases. CDR1 is MNHNS and CDR2 is SASEGT in the germline V gene. The CDR3 totals 15 residues. V lost 4 bases and J lost 0; bases outside the gene matches: 4. The sequenced CDR3 bases are TGTGCCAGCAGTGTAGACAGGGGGATCTCCTACGAG. As protein: CASSVDRGISYE. The full CDR3 protein is CASSVDRGISYEQYF.

This clone was recorded at least ten times. An end of the junction differs from the germline gene, which may be a read error. The read terminates 3 residues before the CDR3 end, so the remaining end is supplied by the germline J gene. The rearrangement uses TRBV4-2 and TRBJ2-3, with unresolved D. This CDR3 is 15 amino acids long. Germline V lookup: CDR1 LGHNA, CDR2 YNFKEQ. The part of the CDR3 DNA that was read is TGCGCCAGCAGCCAATATCACAGCTCCACAGATACG. Protein: CASSQYHSSTDT. The entire CDR3 sequence reads CASSQYHSSTDTQYF.

This clone was detected ten times or more. The CDR3 end is not reached by the read, which stops 3 residues before it; the germline J gene fills it in. This chain joins TRBV30 and TRBJ2-7, with TRBD1 as a possible D gene (8 bases). The CDR3 extends over 20 amino acids. The V end lost 3 bases, the J end lost 6 bases, and 36 bases lay between the germline ends. The germline V gene has CDR1 GTSNPN and CDR2 SVGIG (reference sequence). Partial CDR3 DNA: TGTGCCTGGAGGGCTACCGGGACAGGCCCCCACACGGGAGGCTGCTGCGAG. It is translated as CAWRATGTGPHTGGCCE. The whole CDR3 reads CAWRATGTGPHTGGCCEQYF.

Only a few counts were recorded for this clone. The DNA ends 3 residues before the CDR3 does, and the rest of the CDR3 is filled in from the germline J gene. The V call is TRBV5-4, the J call TRBJ1-6; 9 nucleotides align to TRBD1. This CDR3 is built from 16 residues. The V gene's germline CDR1 is SGHNT and CDR2 YYREEE (reference sequence). Trimming cost V 0 bases and J 7 bases; bases outside gene matches: 5. The covered CDR3 bases are TGTGCCAGCAGCTTGGAGGACAGGGGTGCCAATTCACCC. This gives the protein CASSLEDRGANSP. The whole CDR3 sequence is CASSLEDRGANSPLHF.

This clone was counted many times. The read finishes 3 residues shy of the CDR3 end, and the germline J gene is used to complete it. This sample also contains other DNA sequences that code for the same CDR3. The chain employs TRBV7-2 and TRBJ1-3; a possible D gene is TRBD1 (5 bases). In germline, CDR1 is SGHTA, CDR2 FQGNSA. Trimming cost V 4 bases and J 0 bases, with 7 bases left between them. The CDR3 length is 14 residues. CDR3 residues: CASSSDSSGNTIYF. The CDR3 bases that were read are TGTGCCAGCAGCTCCGACAGCTCTGGAAACACC.

There are many counts of this clone. The read terminates 3 residues before the CDR3 end, so the remaining end is supplied by the germline J gene. The V and J genes are TRBV7-4 and TRBJ2-4; 9 nucleotides match TRBD2. J was trimmed by 5 bases and V by 1 base; bases with no gene match: 6. Germline values: CDR1 SGHVT, CDR2 SQSDAQ. The CDR3 totals 16 residues. The CDR3: CASSLDAREGQNIQYF. The DNA read from the CDR3 is TGTGCCAGCAGCTTAGATGCGCGGGAGGGCCAAAACATT.

This clone was counted ten times or more. The read terminates 3 residues ahead of where the CDR3 ends, so the germline J gene completes it. The chain uses TRBV7-2 and TRBJ2-1; 11 nucleotides align to TRBD2. V was pared by 1 base and J by 7 bases, with 3 bases of the junction left unmatched. The CDR3 has 15 amino acids. From germline, CDR1 is SGHTA and CDR2 FQGNSA. CDR3 amino acids: CASSLVAGGPNEQFF. CDR3 DNA (partial): TGTGCCAGCAGCTTAGTAGCGGGAGGGCCAAATGAG. The full variable domain, completed using reference TRBV7-2 and TRBJ2-1, is GAGVSQSPSNKVTEKGKDVELRCDPISGHTALYWYRQSLGQGLEFLIYFQGNSAPDKSGLPSDRFSAERTGGSVSTLTIQRTQQEDSAVYLCASSLVAGGPNEQFFGPGTRLTVL.

This clone was detected ten times or more. The CDR3 DNA, read in part, is TGTGCCAGCAGTCAGACACCGTACCAAGAGACC. As protein: CASSQTPYQET. The whole CDR3 protein is CASSQTPYQETQYF. This rearrangement joins TRBV7-6 to TRBJ2-5; D ambiguous. The read ends 3 residues early relative to the CDR3; the germline J gene fills the gap. Germline values: CDR1 SGHVS, CDR2 FNYEAQ. This CDR3 contains 14 residues. Trimming left V 6 bases short and J 0 bases short, with 11 bases between.

There are many counts of this clone. Coverage ceases 3 residues before the CDR3 finishes, and the germline J gene fills in the end. This chain uses TRBV20-1 with TRBJ2-1; TRBD1 aligns across 7 bases. V lost 7 bases and J lost 0; bases outside the gene matches: 6. The CDR3 has 14 residues. Per the germline V gene, CDR1 is DFQATT and CDR2 is SNEGSKA (reference sequence). CDR3 in amino acids: CSGSQGSSYNEQFF. The CDR3 bases that were read are TGCAGTGGGTCACAGGGGAGCTCCTACAATGAG.

In its sample, this clone was seen many times. The read falls 3 residues short of the CDR3 end, and the missing part is taken from the germline J gene. The chain carries TRBV10-3 and TRBJ1-1; the D gene is possibly TRBD1 (5 bases). The CDR3 contains 15 residues. CDR1 ENHRY and CDR2 SYGVKD come from the germline V gene. V lost 6 bases and J lost 7, with 21 bases in between. CDR3: CAISRTGSVYDEAFF. The part of the CDR3 DNA that was read is TGTGCCATCAGCCGAACAGGATCCGTATATGATGAA.

Many counts were recorded for this clone. The DNA ends 3 residues before the CDR3 does, and the rest of the CDR3 is filled in from the germline J gene. V and J are TRBV5-1 and TRBJ2-7; TRBD1 is a possible D gene (5 bases). This CDR3 is 14 amino acids long. Germline V gene sequence: CDR1 SGHRS, CDR2 YFSETQ. Trimming pared 4 bases from V and 3 bases from J, leaving 14 bases between. CDR3 region: CASSPTQGSYEQYF. Incomplete CDR3 DNA: TGCGCCAGCAGCCCCACCCAGGGAAGCTACGAG.

This clone was counted at least ten times. The CDR3 end lies 3 residues beyond the end of the read and is filled in from the germline J gene. This rearrangement joins TRBV20-1 to TRBJ2-1, with a possible D match to TRBD1 (6 bases). Germline V gene sequence: CDR1 DFQATT, CDR2 SNEGSKA (reference sequence). Trimming took off 6 bases at V and 2 bases at J, with 14 bases between the two ends. The CDR3 runs to 14 residues. The CDR3 bases that were read are TGCAGTGCGAGCATTCAGGGGACCTACAATGAG. As protein: CSASIQGTYNE. The complete CDR3 sequence is CSASIQGTYNEQFF.

This clone was picked up many times. The CDR3 end falls 3 residues outside the read, so it is completed with the germline J gene. This chain uses TRBV28 with TRBJ2-7; D may be TRBD2 (5 bases). The CDR3 is 15 residues long. V was shortened by 2 bases and J by 2 bases, with 13 bases between the two germline ends. Germline lookup yields CDR1 MDHEN and CDR2 SYDVKM. CDR3 DNA (partial): TGTGCCAGCAGTTTACCGCCCACTAGTCCCTACGAG. Protein product: CASSLPPTSPYE. The CDR3 in full is CASSLPPTSPYEQYF.

Many counts were recorded for this clone. CDR3 residues: CSASLDRADGYTF. CDR3 DNA, as far as it was read: TGCAGTGCTAGTTTAGACAGGGCTGACGGC. This chain links TRBV20-1 with TRBJ1-2; TRBD1 aligns across 7 bases. The CDR3 end falls 3 residues outside the read, so it is completed with the germline J gene. The CDR3 has 13 amino acids. The germline V gene has CDR1 DFQATT and CDR2 SNEGSKA (reference sequence).

This clone showed up many times. At one end the junction does not follow the germline gene, possibly because of a read error. The read halts 3 residues ahead of the CDR3 end, with the missing end drawn from the germline J gene. The V and J genes are TRBV4-2 and TRBJ2-5; 14 bases agree with TRBD2. Looked up from germline, CDR1 is LGHNA and CDR2 is YNFKEQ. The CDR3 extends over 15 amino acids. The sequenced part of the CDR3 DNA is TGCGCCAGCAGCCCGGGACTAGCGGGAGACGAGACC. Amino acids: CASSPGLAGDET. The CDR3 reads in full as CASSPGLAGDETQYF.

This clone occurred many times. The CDR3 end falls 3 residues outside the read, so it is completed with the germline J gene. The rearrangement joins TRBV7-6 to TRBJ1-2, with D perhaps TRBD1 (5 bases). From germline, CDR1 is SGHVS and CDR2 FNYEAQ. The CDR3 has 14 amino acids. This CDR3 is CASSLAFGAGGYTF. The sequenced CDR3 bases are TGTGCCAGCAGCTTAGCGTTCGGTGCAGGGGGC.

This clone was recorded at least ten times. The read finishes 3 residues shy of the CDR3 end, and the germline J gene is used to complete it. The rearrangement joins TRBV30 to TRBJ1-5; TRBD1 might be the D (5 bases). Germline V gene lookup returns CDR1 GTSNPN and CDR2 SVGIG (reference sequence). The V end was cut by 3 bases, the J end by 5 bases, with 11 bases between. This CDR3 has 13 amino acids. This CDR3 is CAWSGGGDQPQHF. The covered CDR3 bases are TGTGCCTGGAGCGGGGGAGGGGATCAGCCC. The entire variable domain, with the rest obtained from reference TRBV30 and TRBJ1-5, is as follows: SQTIHQWPATLVQPVGSPLSLECTVEGTSNPNLYWYRQAAGRGLQLLFYSVGIGQISSEVPQNLSASRPQDRQFILSSKKLLLSDSGFYLCAWSGGGDQPQHFGDGTRLSIL.

This clone was seen ten or more times. The DNA ends 3 residues before the CDR3 does, and the rest of the CDR3 is filled in from the germline J gene. The chain combines TRBV2 with TRBJ1-3; 9 bases match TRBD1. J was trimmed by 4 bases and V by 5 bases; bases with no gene match: 6. From germline, CDR1 is SNHLY and CDR2 FYNNEI. The CDR3 covers 15 residues. CDR3 DNA (partial): TGTGCCAGCAGTCTAGGACAGGGGTCGGGAAACACC. Translating it yields CASSLGQGSGNT. The whole CDR3 protein reads CASSLGQGSGNTIYF.

This clone appeared many times. The read ends 3 residues early relative to the CDR3; the germline J gene fills the gap. The chain recombines TRBV28 with TRBJ2-3, with D maybe TRBD2 (7 bases). Germline V gene data show CDR1 as MDHEN and CDR2 as SYDVKM. Between the trimmed V and J ends, which lost 6 bases and 3 bases, there was a span of 16 bases. The CDR3 is 15 amino acids. The CDR3 sequence: CASRSGGAETDTQYF. The DNA read from the CDR3 is TGTGCCAGCAGATCTGGGGGGGCGGAGACAGATACG.